This T cell receptor (beta chain) is from a study of T-cell memory formation after mild COVID-19. Study in general: Most TCR clusters belonged to a single donor.

Points from the study as a whole: A subset of responding clones appeared in pre-infection memory, suggesting cross-reactive memory joined. Whereas later expanders leaned CD4+, clones contracting day 15 to 85 showed a balanced CD4/CD8 makeup.

This CDR3 comprises 15 residues. Germline CDR1 SGHTA, CDR2 FQGTGA. The V end was cut by 6 bases, the J end by 4 bases, with 18 bases between. Of note for this clonotype: The antigen is unknown.

Constant-segment primers were used for 5'RACE, and the resulting TCR alpha and TCR beta cDNA libraries carried sample barcodes and UMIs. TCRdb called the 5' RACE reads again in MiXCR, with one record for every CDR3 protein. The sample shows almost 250,000 distinct CDR3 sequences, 15% of them seen only once. The sequence came from an adult woman who had mild COVID-19 (a few samples of this study predate the infection). Cell type and time point are not known. This chain uses TRBV7-3 with TRBJ1-1; D perhaps matches TRBD1 (5 bases). The specimen was PBMCs or a T cell subset sorted from them (not recorded which). Written as DNA, the CDR3 is TGTGCCAGCAGTCCAGCAGGCCGGGGCCTCACTGAAGCTTTCTTT. This encodes CASSPAGRGLTEAFF.